These 24 T cell receptor beta chains came from one sample sequenced in a study of Ad26.COV2.S vaccination and SARS-CoV-2 variants. Here immunoSEQ multiplex PCR was the method, and the copy in TCRdb shows in-frame clones only, minus some. The profile shows over 400,000 clones, roughly 90% of them singletons. Treatment of the sample: about 20 received Ad26.COV2.S at low or high dose, single or two shots; 5 received placebo; per-sample allocation not given. Sampling happened 63 days after the first vaccine or placebo injection. The source material was peripheral blood, sampled in a trial of Ad26.COV2.S vaccine versus placebo. These receptors were collected from a person between 18 and 60 years old who received the Ad26.COV2.S COVID-19 vaccine or a placebo.

V is TRBV5-1 and J is TRBJ2-7; D uncertain. Germline assignment: CDR1 SGHRS and CDR2 YFSETQ. Trimming removed 0 bases from V and 3 bases from J, with 13 bases in between. CDR3 size: 15 residues. The CDR3 DNA sequence: TGCGCCAGCAGCTTGGGACTCAAAGAACACTACGAGCAGTACTTC. Its translation is CASSLGLKEHYEQYF.

This clone was found once. This chain links TRBV7-9 with TRBJ2-5; 8 positions match TRBD1. V trimming: 3 bases; J trimming: 4 bases; junction bases outside the gene matches: 7. CDR1 and CDR2 from the germline V gene are SEHNR and FQNEAQ (reference sequence). This CDR3 spans 15 amino acids. The CDR3 DNA reads TGTGCCAGCAGCTTCCCCCAGGGGGCGGTAGAGACCCAGTACTTC. Amino acids: CASSFPQGAVETQYF.

This chain joins TRBV27 and TRBJ2-1; D gene ambiguous. Trimming shortened V by 0 bases and J by 6 bases, and 15 bases separated the two germline ends. Germline assignment: CDR1 MNHEY and CDR2 SMNVEV (reference sequence). This CDR3 has 16 residues. As DNA, the CDR3 is TGTGCCAGCAGTTTATCGATTAGTGGCAGTTCCAATGAGCAGTTCTTC. Its protein product is CASSLSISGSSNEQFF.

This chain uses TRBV2 with TRBJ1-2; 7 nucleotides agree with TRBD1. The trim removed 1 base at V and 4 bases at J, leaving 0 bases unmatched. Germline loops: CDR1 SNHLY, CDR2 FYNNEI. This CDR3 region has 13 residues. The CDR3 bases are TGTGCCAGCAGTGAAGGGGACAGCTATGGCTACACCTTC. Amino acids: CASSEGDSYGYTF.

V gene TRBV6-2 or TRBV6-3 combines with J gene TRBJ1-5; D might be TRBD1 (5 bases). Trimming stripped 0 bases from V and 2 bases from J, with 8 bases between. Germline CDR1 is MNHEY and CDR2 is SVGEGT. The CDR3 contains 15 residues. The CDR3 loop is CASSYSTRGNQPQHF. The CDR3 region has the DNA TGTGCCAGCAGTTACTCGACCAGGGGCAATCAGCCCCAGCATTTT.

The chain combines TRBV4-1 with TRBJ2-5; D is uncertain. The ends were cut back, 1 base at V and 5 bases at J, with 11 bases in the middle. There are 14 residues in the CDR3. CDR1 MGHRA and CDR2 YSYEKL come from the germline V gene. CDR3 sequence (DNA): TGCGCCAGCAGCCAAGTTCCCCTCGTTGAGACCCAGTACTTC. It translates to CASSQVPLVETQYF.

The genes are TRBV5-1 and TRBJ2-3; 8 bases are a match to TRBD2. J lost 6 bases, V lost 6 bases, and 9 bases had no gene match. This CDR3 is built from 14 residues. CDR1 and CDR2 (germline): SGHRS, YFSETQ. CDR3 DNA: TGCGCCAGCATAGCCAGCGGGGGTCCCGATACGCAGTATTTT. This gives the protein CASIASGGPDTQYF.

The chain links TRBV7-9 to TRBJ1-4; TRBD1 might be the D (6 bases). The CDR3 is made up of 15 amino acids. Germline V lookup: CDR1 SEHNR, CDR2 FQNEAQ (reference sequence). The germline V and J ends were trimmed by 1 base and 7 bases, with 13 bases remaining between them. In nucleotides, the CDR3 is TGTGCCAGCAGCTTAGTTGGGGGCGTCGGTGAAAAACTGTTTTTT. Protein sequence: CASSLVGGVGEKLFF.

J is TRBJ2-3 and V is TRBV9; 9 bases match TRBD1. Trimming removed 0 bases from V and 6 bases from J; junction bases left unmatched: 8. Per the germline V gene, CDR1 is SGDLS and CDR2 is YYNGEE. CDR3 length: 16 amino acids. Written as DNA, the CDR3 is TGTGCCAGCAGCGTAGAGGGAGGGGACAGGGTGGATACGCAGTATTTT. This gives the protein CASSVEGGDRVDTQYF.

J is TRBJ1-5 and V is TRBV5-4; maybe TRBD1 (6 bases). This CDR3 region has 15 residues. CDR1 SGHNT and CDR2 YYREEE come from the germline V gene (reference sequence). The V and J ends lost 4 bases and 2 bases respectively, with 13 bases between them. The CDR3 DNA is TGTGCCAGCAGCGTAGGGGGAAACGGCAATCAGCCCCAGCATTTT. Its protein product is CASSVGGNGNQPQHF.

The chain carries TRBV7-9 and TRBJ2-7; D is possibly TRBD1 (6 bases). CDR3 length: 14 amino acids. Germline loops: CDR1 SEHNR, CDR2 FQNEAQ (reference sequence). Trimming left V 2 bases short and J 5 bases short, with 13 bases between. The CDR3 nucleotides read TGTGCCAGCAGCTTACCGGGCAGGGGCAACGAGCAGTACTTC. Its protein product is CASSLPGRGNEQYF. The full variable domain, its missing parts supplied by reference TRBV7-9 and TRBJ2-7, is DTGVSQNPRHKITKRGQNVTFRCDPISEHNRLYWYRQTLGQGPEFLTYFQNEAQLEKSRLLSDRFSAERPKGSFSTLEIQRTEQGDSAMYLCASSLPGRGNEQYFGPGTRLTVT.

The chain carries TRBV5-1 and TRBJ1-2; the match to TRBD1 covers 8 bases. The CDR3 contains 17 residues. V dropped 4 bases and J dropped 0; count of bases not matched to a gene: 11. CDR1 is SGHRS and CDR2 is YFSETQ in the germline V gene. The CDR3 nucleotides read TGCGCCAGCAGCCCGTGGACAGGGAAGGAGGCTAACTATGGCTACACCTTC. Amino acids: CASSPWTGKEANYGYTF.

The chain links TRBV5-8 to TRBJ2-7; D possibly corresponds to TRBD2 (5 bases). The length of the CDR3 is 13 residues. Germline lookup yields CDR1 SGHTS and CDR2 YDEGEE. Deletions cut 2 bases from V and 2 bases from J, with 8 bases between. The CDR3 region is CASSFPGTYEQYF. The CDR3 DNA is TGTGCCAGCAGCTTCCCCGGGACCTACGAGCAGTACTTC. The complete variable domain, with remaining parts taken from reference TRBV5-8 and TRBJ2-7, reads EAGVTQSPTHLIKTRGQQATLRCSPISGHTSVYWYQQALGLGLQFLLWYDEGEERNRGNFPPRFSGRQFPNYSSELNVNALELEDSALYLCASSFPGTYEQYFGPGTRLTVT.

This clone was recorded once. The chain recombines TRBV6-5 with TRBJ1-1; possible D gene TRBD1, 5 bases. This CDR3 comprises 15 residues. The germline V gene has CDR1 MNHEY and CDR2 SVGAGI. V was shortened by 5 bases and J by 6 bases, with 19 bases between the two germline ends. Written as DNA, the CDR3 is TGTGCCAGCAGTCGACGGGGCGCAGTCGTTGCTGAAGCTTTCTTT. The encoded protein is CASSRRGAVVAEAFF.

The chain has TRBV27 and TRBJ2-5; no definite D call. CDR3 length: 13 residues. Trimming pared 5 bases from V and 2 bases from J, leaving 9 bases between. Germline loops: CDR1 MNHEY, CDR2 SMNVEV (reference sequence). CDR3 sequence (DNA): TGTGCCAGCAGTCGCCCCTATCAAGAGACCCAGTACTTC. Amino acids: CASSRPYQETQYF.

The chain recombines TRBV6-5 with TRBJ2-7, with 7 bases lining up with TRBD1. The germline V gene has CDR1 MNHEY and CDR2 SVGAGI. The V and J ends lost 6 bases and 3 bases, in that order; junction bases with no gene match: 8. This CDR3 spans 14 amino acids. CDR3 in amino acids: CASRTTGQSYEQYF. DNA of the CDR3: TGTGCCAGCAGGACGACGGGACAGAGCTACGAGCAGTACTTC.

The chain joins TRBV6-2 or TRBV6-3 to TRBJ1-2; no definite D call. V was pared by 5 bases and J by 6 bases, with 13 bases between. Germline V gene lookup returns CDR1 MNHEY and CDR2 SVGEGT. This CDR3 spans 13 amino acids. The CDR3 loop is CASSRLWADGYTF. The CDR3 nucleotides are TGTGCCAGCAGTCGGTTATGGGCGGATGGCTACACCTTC.

With respect to this clone: Because the CDR3's place on the DNA is in doubt, the DNA is left out and the CDR3 is given as listed by TCRdb. This rearrangement joins TRBV5-4 to TRBJ1-2. The CDR3 is made up of 16 amino acids, end residues included. Germline CDR1 SGHNT, CDR2 YYREEE (reference sequence). CDR3 amino acids: CASSRTDPWLHLRFPF.

The V call is TRBV4-1, the J call TRBJ1-5, with 9 bases aligning to TRBD1. From germline, CDR1 is MGHRA and CDR2 YSYEKL. J gave up 7 bases and V 4 bases, and 11 bases lay outside the gene matches. This CDR3 has 16 amino acids. The CDR3 DNA follows: TGCGCCAGCAGCCTAGCACCCGGGACAGGGTCCCAGCCCCAGCATTTT. This codes for CASSLAPGTGSQPQHF.

This chain connects TRBV4-3 to TRBJ2-3; 12 bases are shared with TRBD2. This CDR3 spans 15 amino acids. V lost 3 bases to trimming and J lost 6 bases; unmatched junction nucleotides: 4. Germline CDR1 LGHNA, CDR2 YSLEER. CDR3 amino acids: CASSQGTSGWDTQYF. In DNA form, the CDR3 reads TGCGCCAGCAGCCAGGGGACTAGCGGGTGGGATACGCAGTATTTT.

This chain uses TRBV6-6 with TRBJ1-1; D unresolved. The CDR3 sequence is 12 residues long. V dropped 8 bases and J dropped 6 bases, with 13 bases sitting between them. Germline assignment: CDR1 MNHNY and CDR2 SVGAGI (reference sequence). Here the CDR3 DNA reads TGTGCCAGCTTAATCGGTAGGGCTGAAGCTTTCTTT. This translates into CASLIGRAEAFF.

This chain connects TRBV27 to TRBJ1-5; D gene ambiguous. Germline CDR1 is MNHEY and CDR2 is SMNVEV (reference sequence). V was shortened by 6 bases and J by 0 bases, with 21 bases between the two germline ends. CDR3 size: 18 residues. CDR3 in amino acids: CASRPLSPGGYSNQPQHF. CDR3 nucleotide sequence: TGTGCCAGCAGACCCCTCAGCCCGGGAGGGTATAGCAATCAGCCCCAGCATTTT.

The rearrangement uses TRBV7-2 and TRBJ1-3; maybe TRBD1 (5 bases). The germline V gene encodes CDR1 SGHTA and CDR2 FQGNSA. The CDR3 is made up of 15 amino acids. Trimming removed 7 bases from V and 4 bases from J, with 17 bases in between. CDR3 in DNA: TGTGCCAGCACCCCCGGGGGAGGTGACGGAAACACCATATATTTT. Amino acid sequence: CASTPGGGDGNTIYF.

The CDR3 sequence is CATSREDRGDEKLFF. DNA of the CDR3: TGTGCCACCAGCAGAGAAGACAGGGGGGATGAAAAACTGTTTTTT. The chain recombines TRBV15 with TRBJ1-4; 9 nucleotides match TRBD1. The CDR3 runs to 15 residues. The germline V gene has CDR1 LNHNV and CDR2 YYDKDF (reference sequence). J was trimmed by 6 bases and V by 0 bases; bases with no gene match: 2. Full variable domain (outside the CDR3, taken from reference TRBV15 and TRBJ1-4): DAMVIQNPRYQVTQFGKPVTLSCSQTLNHNVMYWYQQKSSQAPKLLFHYYDKDFNNEADTPDNFQSRRPNTSFCFLDIRSPGLGDTAMYLCATSREDRGDEKLFFGSGTQLSVL.